This is a list of T cell receptor beta chains from one sample in a study of cytomegalovirus exposure and HLA in healthy donors. The assay was immunoSEQ multiplex PCR, and TCRdb's table has in-frame clones only and misses some. The sample has around 200,000 clones, about 85% seen once; the top ten hold over 3.5%. The sequenced sample was PBMCs. The receptors shown here come from a man aged 50 or older in good health and CMV-seronegative. CDR3s leave out the opening cysteine and the closing phenylalanine or tryptophan. Some rows have no size entry. The others give once, few or many, or a class for an expanded clone.

v_call	clone_size	cdr3_aa
TRBV11-2	once	ASSLVDRAFYEQY
TRBV7-9	.	SSSLGKDRGGYGYT
TRBV7-2	.	ASSQSIQTRGYT
TRBV9	once	ASSVADRADEQF
TRBV27	.	ASRSSGVLLEQY
TRBV16	.	ASSQHTGSRAKNIQY
TRBV11-3	.	ASSLGGTSYEQY
TRBV11-2	.	ASSHRTSPRRY
TRBV5-1	.	ASSSGQGLGENTIY
TRBV2	once	ASNRQGVNTEAF
TRBV15	.	ATSLAGGTSTDTQY
TRBV13	.	ASSIGQGSGYT
TRBV9	.	ASRVGGGNYGYT
TRBV12-5	.	ASGLSLVGGFNTEAF
TRBV5-6	.	ASSLGRRVNQPQH
TRBV5-4	.	ASSLGSSYEQY
TRBV27	few	ASRRGEGEAF
TRBV7-9	few	SSGRQGPTEAF
TRBV9	.	ASSEQGNTEAF
TRBV27	.	AGRERGLDYEQY
TRBV19	once	ASSMGTIQPLH
TRBV7-8	.	ASSLALEGYGYT
TRBV6-5	once	ASRVEGGSGNTIY
TRBV2	once	ASTSRTGQPQH
TRBV18	.	ASSLGQGDRGYT
TRBV2	.	ASSPIGRLGAEAF
TRBV27	.	ASSPPHRAENIQY
TRBV30	.	AWRAGRGIGSPLH
TRBV15	.	TTSRGALETGRAVENSPLH
TRBV28	.	ASSSQLYQPQH
TRBV5-1	.	ASSREGVETQY
TRBV28	.	ASSLTGSEQY
TRBV30	.	AWSVNGVNSPLH
TRBV19	.	ASRGDRVNTGELF
TRBV19	.	ASSFGGGAGNQPQH
TRBV6-1	.	ASSGLAGGPDTQY
TRBV7-2	.	ASSFRTVQGEQF
TRBV6-5	.	ASSPRIGYEQY
TRBV5-4	.	ASSLAGATSGANVLT
TRBV12-5	.	ASGSGLQSSYNSPLH
TRBV7-2	.	ASSLAGGFYEKLF
TRBV7-2	.	ASSSGLAGGPRGGETQY
TRBV11-3	.	ASSQTSGGSRLTDTQY
TRBV11-2	.	ASSFGQGTYEQY
TRBV10-2	.	ASRGGQNTEAF
TRBV4-1	.	ASSQKGRGNEQF
TRBV30	once	AWSDTGKGQPQH
TRBV7-8	few	ASSPLGRWKDRVAMVGEF
TRBV28	.	ASSLRSGGWGNQPQH
TRBV28	.	ASSLQWEAF
TRBV9	.	ASSRKRESSGNTIY
TRBV5-8	few	ASSSGTGWNSPLH
TRBV11-2	.	ASSTGTSGGPKY
TRBV5-1	.	ASSLYSGNTDTQY
TRBV2	.	ASSTSGGKYEQY
TRBV7-9	.	ASRLAGLEGMVI
TRBV19	.	ASSSGQITDTQY
TRBV10-1	.	ASSESRQGAGYT
TRBV5-1	.	ASSLAWTGTTYEQY